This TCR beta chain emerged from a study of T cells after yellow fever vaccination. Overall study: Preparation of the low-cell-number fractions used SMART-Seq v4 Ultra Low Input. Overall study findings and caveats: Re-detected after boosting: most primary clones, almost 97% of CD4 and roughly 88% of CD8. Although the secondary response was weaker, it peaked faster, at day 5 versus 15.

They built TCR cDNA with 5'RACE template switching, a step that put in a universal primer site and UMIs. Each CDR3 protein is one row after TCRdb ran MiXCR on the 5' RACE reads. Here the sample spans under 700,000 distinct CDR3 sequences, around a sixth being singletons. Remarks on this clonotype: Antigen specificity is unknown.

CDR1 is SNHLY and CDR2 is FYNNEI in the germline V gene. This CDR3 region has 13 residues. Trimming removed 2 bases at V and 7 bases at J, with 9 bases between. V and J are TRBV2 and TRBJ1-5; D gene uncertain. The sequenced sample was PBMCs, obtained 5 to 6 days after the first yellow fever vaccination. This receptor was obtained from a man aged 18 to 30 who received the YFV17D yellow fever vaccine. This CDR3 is CASSESREQPQHF. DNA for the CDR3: TGTGCCAGCAGTGAATCGAGGGAACAGCCCCAGCATTTT. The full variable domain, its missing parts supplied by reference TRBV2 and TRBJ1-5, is EPEVTQTPSHQVTQMGQEVILRCVPISNHLYFYWYRQILGQKVEFLVSFYNNEISEKSEIFDDQFSVERPDGSNFTLKIRSTKLEDSAMYFCASSESREQPQHFGDGTRLSIL.